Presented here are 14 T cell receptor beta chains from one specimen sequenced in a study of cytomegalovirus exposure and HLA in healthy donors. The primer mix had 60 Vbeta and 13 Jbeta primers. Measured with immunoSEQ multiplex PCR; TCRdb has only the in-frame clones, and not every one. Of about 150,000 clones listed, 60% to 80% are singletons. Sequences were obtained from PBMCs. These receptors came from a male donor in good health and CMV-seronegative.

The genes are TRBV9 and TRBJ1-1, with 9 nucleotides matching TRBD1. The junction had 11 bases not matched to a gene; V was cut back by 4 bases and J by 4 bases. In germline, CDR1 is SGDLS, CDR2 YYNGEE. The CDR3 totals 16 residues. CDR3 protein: CASSKSGTGIGTEAFF. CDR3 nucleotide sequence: TGTGCCAGCAGCAAATCCGGGACAGGGATCGGCACTGAAGCTTTCTTT.

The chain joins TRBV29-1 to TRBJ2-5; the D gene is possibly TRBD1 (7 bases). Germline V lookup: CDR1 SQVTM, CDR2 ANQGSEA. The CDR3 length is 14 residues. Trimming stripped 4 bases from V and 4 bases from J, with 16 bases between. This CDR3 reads CSVAHRGGGETQYF. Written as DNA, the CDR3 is TGCAGCGTTGCCCACAGGGGAGGTGGAGAGACCCAGTACTTC.

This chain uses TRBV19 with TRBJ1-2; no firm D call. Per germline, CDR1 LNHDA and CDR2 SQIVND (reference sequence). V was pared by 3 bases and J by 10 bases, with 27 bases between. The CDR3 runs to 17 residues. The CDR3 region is CASSIRAGGLYRDDYTF. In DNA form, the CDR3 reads TGTGCCAGTAGTATTCGGGCAGGAGGCCTATACCGGGATGACTACACCTTC.

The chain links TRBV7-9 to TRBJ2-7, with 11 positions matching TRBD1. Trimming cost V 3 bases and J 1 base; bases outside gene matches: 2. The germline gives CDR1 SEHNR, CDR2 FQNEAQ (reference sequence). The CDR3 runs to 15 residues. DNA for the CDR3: TGTGCCAGCAGCTTTTGGGACAGGGGGTCCTACGAGCAGTACTTC. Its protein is CASSFWDRGSYEQYF.

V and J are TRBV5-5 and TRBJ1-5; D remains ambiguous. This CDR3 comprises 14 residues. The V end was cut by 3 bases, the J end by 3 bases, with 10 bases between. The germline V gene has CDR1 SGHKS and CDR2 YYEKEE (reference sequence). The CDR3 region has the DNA TGTGCCAGCAGCTCCCTAAGATCCAATCAGCCCCAGCATTTT. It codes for CASSSLRSNQPQHF.

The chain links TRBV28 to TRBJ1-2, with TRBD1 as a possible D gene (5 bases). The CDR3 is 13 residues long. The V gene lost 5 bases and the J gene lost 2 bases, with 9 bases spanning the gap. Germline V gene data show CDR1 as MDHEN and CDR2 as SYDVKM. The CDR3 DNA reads TGTGCCAGCAGTGCAGGGTTAAACTATGGCTACACCTTC. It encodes CASSAGLNYGYTF.

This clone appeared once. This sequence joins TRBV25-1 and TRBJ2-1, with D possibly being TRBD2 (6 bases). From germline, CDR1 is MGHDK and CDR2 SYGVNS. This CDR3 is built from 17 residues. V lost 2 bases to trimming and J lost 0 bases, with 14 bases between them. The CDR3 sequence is CASSERDGRNSYNEQFF. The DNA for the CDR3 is TGTGCCAGCAGTGAACGCGATGGGAGGAACTCCTACAATGAGCAGTTCTTC.

The CDR3, as DNA: TGTGCCAGCAGGACAGGGCAATACAATGAGCAGTTCTTC. It translates to CASRTGQYNEQFF. This chain links TRBV7-2 with TRBJ2-1; the match to TRBD1 covers 7 bases. Trimming at V came to 6 bases and at J to 4 bases, leaving 3 bases not matched to a gene. The CDR3 spans 13 residues. Germline V gene sequence: CDR1 SGHTA, CDR2 FQGNSA.

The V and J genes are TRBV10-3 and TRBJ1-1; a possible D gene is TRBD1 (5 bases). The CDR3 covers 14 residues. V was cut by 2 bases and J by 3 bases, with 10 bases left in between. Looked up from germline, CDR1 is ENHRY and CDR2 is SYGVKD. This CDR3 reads CAISETGGDTEAFF. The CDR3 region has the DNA TGTGCCATCAGTGAGACAGGCGGGGACACTGAAGCTTTCTTT.

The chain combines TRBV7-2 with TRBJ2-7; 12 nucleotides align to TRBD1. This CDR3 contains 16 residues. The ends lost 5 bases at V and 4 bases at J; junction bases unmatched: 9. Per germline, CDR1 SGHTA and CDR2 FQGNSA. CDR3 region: CASSGPGQGARYEQYF. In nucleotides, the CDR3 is TGTGCCAGCAGCGGGCCGGGACAGGGGGCTCGGTACGAGCAGTACTTC.

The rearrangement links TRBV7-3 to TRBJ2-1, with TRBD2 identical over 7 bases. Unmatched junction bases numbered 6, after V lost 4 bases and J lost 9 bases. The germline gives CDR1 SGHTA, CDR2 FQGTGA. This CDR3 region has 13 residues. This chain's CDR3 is CASSSTSRAEQFF. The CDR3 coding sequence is TGTGCCAGCAGCTCGACTAGCCGGGCTGAGCAGTTCTTC. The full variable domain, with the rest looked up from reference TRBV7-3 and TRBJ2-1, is GAGVSQTPSNKVTEKGKYVELRCDPISGHTALYWYRQSLGQGPEFLIYFQGTGAADDSGLPNDRFFAVRPEGSVSTLKIQRTERGDSAVYLCASSSTSRAEQFFGPGTRLTVL.

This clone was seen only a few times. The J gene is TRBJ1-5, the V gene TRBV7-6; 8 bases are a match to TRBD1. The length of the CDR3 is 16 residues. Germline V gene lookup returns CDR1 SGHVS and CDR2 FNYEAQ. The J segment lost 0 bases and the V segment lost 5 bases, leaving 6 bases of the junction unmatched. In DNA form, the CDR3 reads TGTGCCAGCAGCCAGGGGACAGGCGGTAGCAATCAGCCCCAGCATTTT. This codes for CASSQGTGGSNQPQHF.

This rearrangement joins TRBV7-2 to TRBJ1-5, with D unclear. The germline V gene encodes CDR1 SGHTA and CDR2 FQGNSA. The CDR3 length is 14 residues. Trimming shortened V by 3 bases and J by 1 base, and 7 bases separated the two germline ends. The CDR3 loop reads CASSFRESNQPQHF. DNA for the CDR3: TGTGCCAGCAGCTTCCGGGAGAGCAATCAGCCCCAGCATTTT.

The CDR3 reads CATSAQGRETQYF. The CDR3 nucleotides are TGTGCCACCAGCGCACAGGGGAGAGAGACCCAGTACTTC. This sequence joins TRBV15 and TRBJ2-5, with TRBD1 matching over 7 bases. Germline-derived CDR1 and CDR2 are LNHNV and YYDKDF (reference sequence). This CDR3 comprises 13 residues. With V trimmed by 5 bases and J by 4 bases, 4 bases remained unmatched.